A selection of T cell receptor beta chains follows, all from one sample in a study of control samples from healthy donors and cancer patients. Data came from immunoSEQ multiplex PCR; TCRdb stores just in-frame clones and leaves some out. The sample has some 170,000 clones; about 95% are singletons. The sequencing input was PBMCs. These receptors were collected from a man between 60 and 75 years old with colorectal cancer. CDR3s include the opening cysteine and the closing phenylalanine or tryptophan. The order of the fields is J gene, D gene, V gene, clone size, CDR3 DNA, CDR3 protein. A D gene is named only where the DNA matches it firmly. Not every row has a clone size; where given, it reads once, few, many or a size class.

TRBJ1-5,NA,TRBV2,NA,TGTGCCAGCAGTGAAGTGGGGCAGCCCCAGCATTTT,CASSEVGQPQHF
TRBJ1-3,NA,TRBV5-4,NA,TGTGCCAGCAGCCTACAGGGCATCTCCTCTGGAAACACCATATATTTT,CASSLQGISSGNTIYF
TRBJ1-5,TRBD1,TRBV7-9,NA,TGTGCCAGCAGCCCCGGGACAGTCAATCAGCCCCAGCATTTT,CASSPGTVNQPQHF
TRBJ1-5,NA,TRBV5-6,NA,TGTGCCAGCAGCTTGGCCGACAATGGGGTTTGGCAGCCCCAGCATTTT,CASSLADNGVWQPQHF
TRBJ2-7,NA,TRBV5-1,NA,TGCGCCAGCAGCATGGTTTTAGGTAGGGACGAGCAGTACTTC,CASSMVLGRDEQYF
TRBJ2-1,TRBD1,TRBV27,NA,TGTGCCAGCAGTTCCATTCTCCGGGACAGGGACTTTTTGGTCAATGAGCAGTTCTTC,CASSSILRDRDFLVNEQFF
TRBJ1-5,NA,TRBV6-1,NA,TGTGCCAGCAGTGAGTACCCCAACAATCAGCCCCAGCATTTT,CASSEYPNNQPQHF
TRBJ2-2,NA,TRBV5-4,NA,TGTGCCAGCAGCTTGGGAGGGAGAGGGAACACCGGGGAGCTGTTTTTT,CASSLGGRGNTGELFF
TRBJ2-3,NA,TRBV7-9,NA,TGTGCCAGCAGCCCACGACCCCCCGGGGTAGGCACAGATACGCAGTATTTT,CASSPRPPGVGTDTQYF
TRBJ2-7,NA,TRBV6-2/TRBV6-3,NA,TGTGCCAGCAGTTCCCCAACAGCGGCCATCTACGAGCAGTACTTC,CASSSPTAAIYEQYF
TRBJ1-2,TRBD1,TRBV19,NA,TGTGCCAGTAGTACTCGACAGGGGGACGGCAACTATGGCTACACCTTC,CASSTRQGDGNYGYTF
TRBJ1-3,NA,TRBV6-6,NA,TGTGCCAGCAGTCATGACCCGGGACGGGACATTATCGGAAACACCATATATTTT,CASSHDPGRDIIGNTIYF
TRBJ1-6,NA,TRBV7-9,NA,TGTGCCAGCAGCTTCGGCAGCTCCTATAATTCACCCCTCCACTTT,CASSFGSSYNSPLHF
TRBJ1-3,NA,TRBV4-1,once,TGCGCCAGCAGCCAAGGTGACAGCTCTGGAAACACCATATATTTT,CASSQGDSSGNTIYF
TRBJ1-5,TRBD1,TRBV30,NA,TGTGCCTGGGGGGGACAGGGGACCGTAAACAATCAGCCCCAGCATTTT,CAWGGQGTVNNQPQHF
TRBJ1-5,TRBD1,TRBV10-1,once,TGCGCCAGCAGTGAGTCGGTCAGGACAGGGAGACAAGGCAATCAGCCCCAGCATTTT,CASSESVRTGRQGNQPQHF
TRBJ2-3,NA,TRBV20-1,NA,TGCAGTGCTAGAGCCGATACGCAGTATTTT,CSARADTQYF
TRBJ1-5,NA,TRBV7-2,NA,TGTGCCAGCAGCCCCATGGGACAAACCAATCAGCCCCAGCATTTT,CASSPMGQTNQPQHF
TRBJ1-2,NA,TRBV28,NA,TGTGCCAGCAGTCCCCCACCGTTACAGGTACGGGTCGGCTATGGCTACACCTTC,CASSPPPLQVRVGYGYTF
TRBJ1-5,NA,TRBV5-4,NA,TGTGCCAGCAGCTTAGGAGGGTGGAGCAATCAGCCCCAGCATTTT,CASSLGGWSNQPQHF
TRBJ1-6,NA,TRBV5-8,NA,TGTGCCAGCAGCTTTCGACACTCTAATTCACCCCTCCACTTT,CASSFRHSNSPLHF
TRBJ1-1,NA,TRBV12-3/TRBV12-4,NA,TGTGCCAGCAGTCGCACAGGGGAAGCTTTCTTT,CASSRTGEAFF
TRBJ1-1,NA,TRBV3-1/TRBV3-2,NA,TGTGCCAGCAGCCAAGGGACAGCGAACACTGAAGCTTTCTTT,CASSQGTANTEAFF
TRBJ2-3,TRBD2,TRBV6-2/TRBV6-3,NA,TGTGCCAGCAGTTCCCAGCGGGGGTTTCGAGATACGCAGTATTTT,CASSSQRGFRDTQYF
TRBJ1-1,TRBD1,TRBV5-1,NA,TGCGCCAGCAGCCTGGGGACAGGGTGGGCCACTGAAGCTTTCTTT,CASSLGTGWATEAFF
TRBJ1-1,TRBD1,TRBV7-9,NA,TGTGCCAGCAGCTCTACAGGGGAGCTGGAAGCTTTCTTT,CASSSTGELEAFF
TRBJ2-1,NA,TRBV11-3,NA,TGTGCCAGCAGCTTAGGGGGCAGGGGACACAATGAGCAGTTCTTC,CASSLGGRGHNEQFF
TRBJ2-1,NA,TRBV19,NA,TGTGCCAGTAGCCTCCTTAACAATGAGCAGTTCTTC,CASSLLNNEQFF
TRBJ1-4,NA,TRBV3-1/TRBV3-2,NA,TGTGCCAGCAGCCCAGAAACAGGGACAACTAATGAAAAACTGTTTTTT,CASSPETGTTNEKLFF
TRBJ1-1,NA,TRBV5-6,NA,TGTGCCAGCAGCTTGGCCGGCAGCACTGAAGCTTTCTTT,CASSLAGSTEAFF
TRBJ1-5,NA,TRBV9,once,TGTGCCAGCAGCGTAGGCAACAATCAGCCCCAGCATTTT,CASSVGNNQPQHF
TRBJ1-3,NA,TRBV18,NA,TGTGCCAGCTCACCACCGACCGGAAACACCATATATTTT,CASSPPTGNTIYF
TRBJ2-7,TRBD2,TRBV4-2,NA,TGTGCCAGCAGCCAAGCTCCCCCTACTAGCGGGGAAACCTACGAGCAGTACTTC,CASSQAPPTSGETYEQYF
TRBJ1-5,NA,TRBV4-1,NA,TGCGCCAGCAGCCAAGATCAGGCATACAATCAGCCCCAGCATTTT,CASSQDQAYNQPQHF
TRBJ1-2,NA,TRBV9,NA,TGTGCCAGCAGCGTCGGTCCAGGCAATAACTATGGCTACACCTTC,CASSVGPGNNYGYTF
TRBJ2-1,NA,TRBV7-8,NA,TGTGCCAGCAGCTTAGTTAATTTTCGGGCAGACAATGAGCAGTTCTTC,CASSLVNFRADNEQFF